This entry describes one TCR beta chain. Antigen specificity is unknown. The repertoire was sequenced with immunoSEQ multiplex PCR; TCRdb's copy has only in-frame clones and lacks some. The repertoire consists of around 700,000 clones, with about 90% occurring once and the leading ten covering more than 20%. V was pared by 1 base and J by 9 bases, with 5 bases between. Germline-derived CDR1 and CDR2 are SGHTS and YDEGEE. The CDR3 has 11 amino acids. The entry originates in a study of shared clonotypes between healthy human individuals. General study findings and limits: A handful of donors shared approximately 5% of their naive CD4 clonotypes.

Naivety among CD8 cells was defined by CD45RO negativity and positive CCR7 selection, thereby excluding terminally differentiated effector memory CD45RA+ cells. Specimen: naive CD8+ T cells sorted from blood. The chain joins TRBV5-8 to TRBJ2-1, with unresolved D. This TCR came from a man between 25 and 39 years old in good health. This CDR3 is CASSLSSEQFF. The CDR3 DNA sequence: TGTGCCAGCAGCTTGTCCAGTGAGCAGTTCTTC.